This T cell receptor beta chain was identified during a study of PD-L1 blockade in urothelial cancer (dated by TCRdb to about 2017). In the study overall: All patients started therapy in the mid-2010s and received atezolizumab 1,200 mg intravenously every 3 weeks. About 90% of the roughly 29 patients were identified as males with urothelial cancer of bladder origin, and a prior smoking history was reported by 18 of 29 patients. An ECOG performance status of 0 or 1 was recorded for the patients, and 0 to 3 prior chemotherapy regimens had been received by the patients. Blood samples were analyzed 3 weeks after the start of treatment (second dose) and 6 weeks after the start of treatment. A median of about 140,000 T cells and tens of thousands of unique TCRs was obtained from blood samples, and a median clonality of around 0.072 was observed. The study was an exploratory multi-omic analysis of somatic, immune and clinical correlates of response to PD-L1 blockade with atezolizumab in urothelial cancer. Pretreatment tumor samples, along with matched peripheral blood serially collected before and after atezolizumab treatment, were subjected to TCR sequencing. Durable clinical benefit was defined as a progression-free survival longer than 6 months, and TCR features were additionally tested against progression-free survival and overall survival. In the same patients, pretreatment tumors underwent whole exome sequencing and RNA sequencing in addition to TCR sequencing. Durable clinical benefit was achieved by nine patients and was not achieved by 20 patients. Just over 28 patients had pretreatment blood TCR-seq, some 25 had at least one posttreatment blood collection, and some 25 had tumor TCR-seq.

To note about this clone: No cognate antigen has been identified for it. Base quality data are lacking; no much larger clone is found one base away.

The CDR3, cysteine through phenylalanine, is 15 amino acids long. Only the CDR3 region is kept as DNA, spanning 45 bases read in frame from base 1. As encoded in the germline V gene, CDR1 is LGHNA while CDR2 is YNFKEQ. Clipping removes 2 bases from V and 4 bases from J, with 4 as the unmatched junction base count. Read against the paper, the sample's time point label means: pretreatment peripheral blood. The cohort comprised 25 to 30 patients with locally advanced or metastatic urothelial carcinoma treated at Memorial Sloan Kettering on a trial protocol. Peripheral blood mononuclear cells were collected pretreatment and during treatment, with between 1 and 8 total time points obtained per patient. The Qiagen DNeasy Blood extraction kit was used to purify genomic DNA from total PBMCs and tumor samples. PBMCs were collected pretreatment and during treatment, and were isolated and stored as previously described.

Here is what the overall study found, with its caveats: Because the sample size was small (n ≈ 29) and many exploratory analyses were performed, the results are intended to be hypothesis-generating. At 3 weeks after the start of treatment, tumor-associated TCR clones in peripheral blood had expanded more in patients with durable benefit (n of about 22, p = 0.022). Improved progression-free and overall survival was found to be associated with pretreatment peripheral blood TCR clonality below the median.

To estimate absolute template abundance from read counts, synthetic TCR analog templates were spiked into each PCR. Using the immunoSEQ assay, TCRbeta CDR3 regions were amplified from genomic DNA with bias-controlled V and J gene primers. Sequencing of rearranged TCRbeta segments was done at approximately 20X coverage. The authors' pipeline ran thus. Clustering was used to correct sequencing errors, and CDR3s were annotated against IMGT so that V, D and J genes could be assigned. Out-of-frame and stop-codon sequences were excluded, and only productive TCRbeta rearrangements were used in downstream analyses. Clonality was computed as one minus Shannon entropy normalized by the log of the number of unique productive sequences. Clones differing between time points or between blood and tumor were identified by Fisher's exact test with Benjamini-Hochberg correction at adjusted p below 0.01. TCRdb provides this immuneACCESS table in a form limited to in-frame rearrangements. Some clones are lacking; in checked studies, under half of them reflect an unresolved V gene, and why the rest are absent is not known. V, J and clone size are those of that table, while D and trimming were read from the DNA. Counted in this sample were about 39,000 clones; 80% to 95% of them appeared once. Approximately 11% of the sample belongs to the ten largest clones.

The receptor comes from a woman aged 55-70 years with urothelial cancer. Sequencing was performed on PBMCs, taken around atezolizumab (anti-PD-L1) treatment. The chain uses TRBV4-2 and TRBJ2-7; TRBD1 lines up with 11 middle nucleotides. In nucleotide form, the sequence is TGTGCCAGCAGCCAATCTGGACAGGGGGCTTACGAGCAGTACTTC. It translates to CASSQSGQGAYEQYF.